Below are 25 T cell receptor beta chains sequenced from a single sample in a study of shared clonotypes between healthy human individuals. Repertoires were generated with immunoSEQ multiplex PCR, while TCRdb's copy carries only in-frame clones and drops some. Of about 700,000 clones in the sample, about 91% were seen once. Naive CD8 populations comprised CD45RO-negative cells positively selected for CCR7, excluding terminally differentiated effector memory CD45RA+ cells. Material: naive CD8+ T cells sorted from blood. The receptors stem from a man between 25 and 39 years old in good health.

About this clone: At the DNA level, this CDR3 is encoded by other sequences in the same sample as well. CDR3 bases: TGTGCCAGCAGCCCTCTAGCGGGAGGGGATAATGAGCAGTTCTTC. Translated: CASSPLAGGDNEQFF. The chain couples TRBV7-9 to TRBJ2-1; 12 nucleotides agree with TRBD2. CDR3 size: 15 residues. Trimming at V came to 5 bases and at J to 7 bases, leaving 6 bases not matched to a gene. Germline V gene data show CDR1 as SEHNR and CDR2 as FQNEAQ (reference sequence).

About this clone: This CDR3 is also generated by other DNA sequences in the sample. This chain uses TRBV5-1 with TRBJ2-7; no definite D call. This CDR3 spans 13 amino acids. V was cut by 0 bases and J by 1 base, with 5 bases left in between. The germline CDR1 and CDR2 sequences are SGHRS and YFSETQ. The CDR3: CASSLASSYEQYF. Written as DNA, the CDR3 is TGCGCCAGCAGCTTGGCGAGTTCCTACGAGCAGTACTTC.

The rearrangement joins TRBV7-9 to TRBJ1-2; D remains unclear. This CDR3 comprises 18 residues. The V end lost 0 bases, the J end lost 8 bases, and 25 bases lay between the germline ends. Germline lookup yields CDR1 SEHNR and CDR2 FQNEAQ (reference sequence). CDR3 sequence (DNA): TGTGCCAGCAGCTTAGCCCGGCCCGAACTGGACCCTATCCGCGGCTACACCTTC. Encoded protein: CASSLARPELDPIRGYTF.

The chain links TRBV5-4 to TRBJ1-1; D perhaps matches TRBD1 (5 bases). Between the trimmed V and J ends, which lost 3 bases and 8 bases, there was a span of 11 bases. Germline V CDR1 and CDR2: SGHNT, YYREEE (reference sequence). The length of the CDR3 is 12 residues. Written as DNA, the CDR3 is TGTGCCAGCAGCTCTGGGACGGCGGAAGCTTTCTTT. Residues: CASSSGTAEAFF. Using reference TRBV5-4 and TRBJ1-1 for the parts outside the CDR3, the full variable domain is ETGVTQSPTHLIKTRGQQVTLRCSSQSGHNTVSWYQQALGQGPQFIFQYYREEENGRGNFPPRFSGLQFPNYSSELNVNALELDDSALYLCASSSGTAEAFFGQGTRLTVV.

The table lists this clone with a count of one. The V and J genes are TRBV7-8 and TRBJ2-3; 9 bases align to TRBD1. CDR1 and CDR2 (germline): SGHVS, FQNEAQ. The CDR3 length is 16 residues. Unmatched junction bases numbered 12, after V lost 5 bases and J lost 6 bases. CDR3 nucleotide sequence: TGTGCCAGCAGCCTCGACAGGGGGGCGGCCAGGGATACGCAGTATTTT. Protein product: CASSLDRGAARDTQYF.

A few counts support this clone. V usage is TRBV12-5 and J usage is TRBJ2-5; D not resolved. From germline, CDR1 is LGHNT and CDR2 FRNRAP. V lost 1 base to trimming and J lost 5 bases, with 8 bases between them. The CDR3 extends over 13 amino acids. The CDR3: CASGLDPMETQYF. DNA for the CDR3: TGTGCTAGTGGTTTGGACCCGATGGAGACCCAGTACTTC.

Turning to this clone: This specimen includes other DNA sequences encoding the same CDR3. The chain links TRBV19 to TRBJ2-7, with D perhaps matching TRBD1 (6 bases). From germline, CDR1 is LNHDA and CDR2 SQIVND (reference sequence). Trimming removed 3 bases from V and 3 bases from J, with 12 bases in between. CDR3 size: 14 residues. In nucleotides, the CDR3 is TGTGCCAGTAGTATTGGTCCAGGGGACTACGAGCAGTACTTC. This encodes CASSIGPGDYEQYF.

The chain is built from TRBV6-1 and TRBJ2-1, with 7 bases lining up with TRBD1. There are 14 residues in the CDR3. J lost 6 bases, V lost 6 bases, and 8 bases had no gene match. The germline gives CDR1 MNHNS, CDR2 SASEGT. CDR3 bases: TGTGCCAGCAGCCCTCAGGACAGGTTCAATGAGCAGTTCTTC. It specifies CASSPQDRFNEQFF.

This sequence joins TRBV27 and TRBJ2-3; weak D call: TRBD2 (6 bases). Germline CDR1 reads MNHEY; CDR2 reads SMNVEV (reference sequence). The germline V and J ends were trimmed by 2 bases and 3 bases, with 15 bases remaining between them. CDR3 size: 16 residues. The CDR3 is CASSLPDRRGTDTQYF. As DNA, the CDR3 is TGTGCCAGCAGTTTACCCGACCGCCGGGGGACAGATACGCAGTATTTT.

This CDR3 reads CASSFQGYNEQFF. The CDR3 bases are TGTGCCAGCAGTTTCCAGGGTTACAATGAGCAGTTCTTC. The chain uses TRBV27 and TRBJ2-1; a weak D match, TRBD1 (5 bases). V was trimmed by 3 bases and J by 4 bases, leaving 7 bases between them. CDR1 MNHEY and CDR2 SMNVEV come from the germline V gene (reference sequence). The CDR3 totals 13 residues.

CDR3 in amino acids: CASSLKTSGSNEQYF. The CDR3 nucleotides read TGTGCCAGCAGTTTAAAAACTAGCGGGAGTAACGAGCAGTACTTC. The rearrangement joins TRBV27 to TRBJ2-7, with 11 bases identical to TRBD2. Germline assignment: CDR1 MNHEY and CDR2 SMNVEV (reference sequence). V shed 2 bases and J 5 bases; nucleotides not matched to a gene: 5. This CDR3 is 15 amino acids long.

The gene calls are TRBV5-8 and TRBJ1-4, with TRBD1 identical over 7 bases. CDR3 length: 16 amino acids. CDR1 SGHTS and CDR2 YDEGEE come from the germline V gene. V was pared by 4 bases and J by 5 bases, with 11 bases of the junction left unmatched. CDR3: CASSRDAGQLNEKLFF. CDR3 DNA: TGTGCCAGCAGCCGAGATGCGGGACAGCTAAATGAAAAACTGTTTTTT.

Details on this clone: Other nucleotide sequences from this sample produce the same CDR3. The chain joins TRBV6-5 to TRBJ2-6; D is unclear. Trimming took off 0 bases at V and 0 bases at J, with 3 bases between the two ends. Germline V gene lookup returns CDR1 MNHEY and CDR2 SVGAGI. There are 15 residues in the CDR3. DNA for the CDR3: TGTGCCAGCAGTTACTCGCTCTCTGGGGCCAACGTCCTGACTTTC. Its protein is CASSYSLSGANVLTF.

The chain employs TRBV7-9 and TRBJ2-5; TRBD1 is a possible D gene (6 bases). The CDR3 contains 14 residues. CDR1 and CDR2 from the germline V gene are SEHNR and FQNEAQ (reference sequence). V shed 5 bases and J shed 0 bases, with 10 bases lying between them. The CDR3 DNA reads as TGTGCCAGCAGCCCCCGACAGGACCAAGAGACCCAGTACTTC. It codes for CASSPRQDQETQYF.

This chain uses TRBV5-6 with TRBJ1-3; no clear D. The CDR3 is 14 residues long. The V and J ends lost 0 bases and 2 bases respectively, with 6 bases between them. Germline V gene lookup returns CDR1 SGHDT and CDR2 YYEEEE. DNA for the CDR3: TGTGCCAGCAGCTTGGGAACAGCTGGAAACACCATATATTTT. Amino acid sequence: CASSLGTAGNTIYF.

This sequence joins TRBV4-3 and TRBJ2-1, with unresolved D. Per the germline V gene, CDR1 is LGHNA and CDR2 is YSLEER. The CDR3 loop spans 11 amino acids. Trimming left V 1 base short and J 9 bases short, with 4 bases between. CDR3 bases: TGCGCCAGCAGCCAAGGAGGTGAGCAGTTCTTC. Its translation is CASSQGGEQFF.

For the CDR3, the DNA is TGTGCCAGCAGCTTAGACAGGGGACATGAGCAGTTCTTC. Residues: CASSLDRGHEQFF. The rearrangement joins TRBV7-2 to TRBJ2-1; 7 nucleotides align to TRBD1. Germline V gene data show CDR1 as SGHTA and CDR2 as FQGNSA. V was clipped by 1 base and J by 8 bases; unmatched bases: 2. This CDR3 contains 13 residues.

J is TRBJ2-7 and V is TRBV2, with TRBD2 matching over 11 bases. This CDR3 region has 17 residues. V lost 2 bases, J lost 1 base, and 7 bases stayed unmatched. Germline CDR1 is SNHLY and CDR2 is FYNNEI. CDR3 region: CASSETSLAGGSYEQYF. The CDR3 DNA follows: TGTGCCAGCAGTGAAACCTCCTTAGCGGGAGGGTCCTACGAGCAGTACTTC.

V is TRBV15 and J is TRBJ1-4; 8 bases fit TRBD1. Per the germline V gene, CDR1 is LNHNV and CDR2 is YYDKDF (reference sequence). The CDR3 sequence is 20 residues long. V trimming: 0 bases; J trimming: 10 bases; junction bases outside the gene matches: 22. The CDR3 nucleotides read TGTGCCACCAGCAGAGATAACCCGAAAATTATGACAGGGGCGGCTCGAAAACTGTTTTTT. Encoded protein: CATSRDNPKIMTGAARKLFF.

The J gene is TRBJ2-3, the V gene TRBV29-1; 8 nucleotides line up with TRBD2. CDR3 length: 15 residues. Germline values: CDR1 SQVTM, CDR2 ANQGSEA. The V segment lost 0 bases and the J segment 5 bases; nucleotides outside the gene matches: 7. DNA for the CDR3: TGCAGCGTTGAAGATCGTGGCGGGAGGCGAGATACGCAGTATTTT. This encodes CSVEDRGGRRDTQYF.

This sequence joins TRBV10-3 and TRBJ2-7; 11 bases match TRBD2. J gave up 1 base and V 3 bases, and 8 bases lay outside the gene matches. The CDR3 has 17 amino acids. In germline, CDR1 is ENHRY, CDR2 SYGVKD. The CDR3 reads CAISEGLAGAISYEQYF. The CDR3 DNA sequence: TGTGCCATCAGTGAAGGACTAGCGGGTGCAATTTCCTACGAGCAGTACTTC.

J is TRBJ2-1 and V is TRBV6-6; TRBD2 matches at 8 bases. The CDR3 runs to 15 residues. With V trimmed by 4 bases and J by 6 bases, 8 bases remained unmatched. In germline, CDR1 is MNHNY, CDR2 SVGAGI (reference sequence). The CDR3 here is CASSSGTRLPNEQFF. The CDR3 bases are TGTGCCAGCAGTTCCGGGACTAGACTCCCCAATGAGCAGTTCTTC.

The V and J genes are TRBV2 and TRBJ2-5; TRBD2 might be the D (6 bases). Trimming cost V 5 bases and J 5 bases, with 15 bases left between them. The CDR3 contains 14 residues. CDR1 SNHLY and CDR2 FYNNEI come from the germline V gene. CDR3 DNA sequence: TGTGCCAGCAGTAGGGACTCGGGGTTGGAGACCCAGTACTTC. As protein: CASSRDSGLETQYF.

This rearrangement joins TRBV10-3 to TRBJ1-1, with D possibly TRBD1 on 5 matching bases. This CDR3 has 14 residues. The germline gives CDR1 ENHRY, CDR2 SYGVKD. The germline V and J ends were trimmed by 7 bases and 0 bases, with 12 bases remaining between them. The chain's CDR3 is CAITQTGLNTEAFF. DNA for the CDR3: TGTGCCATCACCCAAACAGGCTTGAACACTGAAGCTTTCTTT.

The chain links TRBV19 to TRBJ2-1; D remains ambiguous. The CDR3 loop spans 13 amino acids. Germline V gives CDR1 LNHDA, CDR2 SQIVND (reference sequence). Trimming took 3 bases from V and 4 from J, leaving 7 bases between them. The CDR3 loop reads CASSIGVYNEQFF. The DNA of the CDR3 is TGTGCCAGTAGTATCGGCGTTTACAATGAGCAGTTCTTC.